The text below deals with one TCR beta chain. The data were obtained in a study of blood T cell repertoires in COVID-19. Looked up from germline, CDR1 is SQVTM and CDR2 is ANQGSEA. The V and J ends lost 3 bases and 7 bases respectively, with 15 bases between them. The CDR3 loop spans 14 amino acids. The data were produced by immunoSEQ multiplex PCR, yet TCRdb's version contains in-frame clones alone and is incomplete. This table holds under 170,000 clones, roughly 84% found once. J is TRBJ2-2 and V is TRBV29-1; D is possibly TRBD1 (6 bases). The sample was peripheral blood. The TCR originated in a man aged 65 to 79 with acute or convalescent COVID-19. The CDR3 loop reads CSVDGTRSGGELFF. CDR3 in DNA: TGCAGCGTTGATGGGACACGGTCAGGCGGGGAGCTGTTTTTT.